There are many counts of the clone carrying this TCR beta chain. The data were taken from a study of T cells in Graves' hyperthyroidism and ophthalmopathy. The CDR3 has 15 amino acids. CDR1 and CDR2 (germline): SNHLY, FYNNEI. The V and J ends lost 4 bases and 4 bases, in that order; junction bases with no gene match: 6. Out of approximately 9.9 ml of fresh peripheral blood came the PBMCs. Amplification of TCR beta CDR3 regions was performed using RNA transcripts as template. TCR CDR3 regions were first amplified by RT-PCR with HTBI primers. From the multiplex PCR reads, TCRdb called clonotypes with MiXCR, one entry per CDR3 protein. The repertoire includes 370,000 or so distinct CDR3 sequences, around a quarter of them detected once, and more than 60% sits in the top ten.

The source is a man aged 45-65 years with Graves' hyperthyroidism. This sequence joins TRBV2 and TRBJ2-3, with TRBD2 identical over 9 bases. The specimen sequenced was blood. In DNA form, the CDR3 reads TGTGCCAGCAGTGTGGTAGCGGGAGTGTCAGATACGCAGTATTTT. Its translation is CASSVVAGVSDTQYF. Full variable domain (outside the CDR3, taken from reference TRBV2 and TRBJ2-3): EPEVTQTPSHQVTQMGQEVILRCVPISNHLYFYWYRQILGQKVEFLVSFYNNEISEKSEIFDDQFSVERPDGSNFTLKIRSTKLEDSAMYFCASSVVAGVSDTQYFGPGTRLTVL.